This TCR beta chain was observed in a study of brain T cells in children with intractable seizures. Study observations and caveats: Only CDR3 sequence similarity suggested viral specificity, without known HCMV serostatus. Clones missing pre-surgery may reflect undersampling of that blood sample.

V lost 0 bases and J lost 4; bases outside the gene matches: 13. The CDR3 has 19 residues. Germline V CDR1 and CDR2: WSHSY, SAAADI. On this clone: Its antigen is as yet unknown.

Produced via immunoSEQ multiplex PCR; TCRdb's table is partial and in-frame only. Counted here are around 41,000 clones, 90% occurring once; the ten biggest clones make up 6.3%. The sequence was obtained from a girl aged 2-10 years with tuberous sclerosis and intractable seizures. The sample consisted of peripheral blood, taken at surgery. This sequence joins TRBV10-2 and TRBJ2-1, with 9 nucleotides matching TRBD1. In nucleotides, the CDR3 is TGCGCCAGCAGTGAGTCTGAGGTTTGGAACAGGGGGCTGTACAATGAGCAGTTCTTC. Amino acids: CASSESEVWNRGLYNEQFF.